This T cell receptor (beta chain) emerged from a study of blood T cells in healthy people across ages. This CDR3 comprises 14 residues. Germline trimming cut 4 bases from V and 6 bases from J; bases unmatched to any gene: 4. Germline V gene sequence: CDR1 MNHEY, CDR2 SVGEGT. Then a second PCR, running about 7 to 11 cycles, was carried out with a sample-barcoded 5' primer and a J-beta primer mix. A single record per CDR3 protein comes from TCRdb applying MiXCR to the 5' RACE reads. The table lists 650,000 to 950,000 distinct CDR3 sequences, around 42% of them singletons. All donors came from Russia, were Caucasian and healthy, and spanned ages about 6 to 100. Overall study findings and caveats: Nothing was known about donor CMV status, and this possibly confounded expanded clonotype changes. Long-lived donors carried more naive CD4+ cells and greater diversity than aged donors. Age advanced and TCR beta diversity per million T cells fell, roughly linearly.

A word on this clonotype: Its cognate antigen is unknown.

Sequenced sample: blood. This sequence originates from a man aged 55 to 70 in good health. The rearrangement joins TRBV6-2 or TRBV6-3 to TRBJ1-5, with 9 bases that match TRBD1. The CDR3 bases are TGTGCCAGCAGTTCCCGGGACAGGGTTCAGCCCCAGCATTTT. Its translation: CASSSRDRVQPQHF.